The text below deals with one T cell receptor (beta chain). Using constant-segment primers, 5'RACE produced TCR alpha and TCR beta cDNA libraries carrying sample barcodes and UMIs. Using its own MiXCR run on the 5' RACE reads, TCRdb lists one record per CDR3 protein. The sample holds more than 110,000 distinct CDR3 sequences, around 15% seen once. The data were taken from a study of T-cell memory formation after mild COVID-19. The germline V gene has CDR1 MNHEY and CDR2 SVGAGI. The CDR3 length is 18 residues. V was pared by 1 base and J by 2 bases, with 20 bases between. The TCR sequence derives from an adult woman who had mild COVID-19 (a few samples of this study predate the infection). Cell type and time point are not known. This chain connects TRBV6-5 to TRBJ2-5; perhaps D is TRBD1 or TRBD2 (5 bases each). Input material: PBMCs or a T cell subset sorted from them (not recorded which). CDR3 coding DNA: TGTGCCAGCAGTTACTGGGGGACGGACCTAGCCCTTCAAGAGACCCAGTACTTC. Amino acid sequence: CASSYWGTDLALQETQYF.